A selection of T cell receptor beta chains follows, all from one sample in a study of shared clonotypes between healthy human individuals. Libraries were prepared by immunoSEQ multiplex PCR; TCRdb keeps only in-frame clonotypes and omits some of them. This table holds over 100,000 clones, around 68% found once. The sample was memory CD8+ T cells sorted from blood. All receptors come from a woman between 25 and 40 years old in good health. The CDR3 runs from the conserved cysteine through the conserved F or W. D genes are given only for firm matches. A row's size may be missing; if present it is once, few, many or a size class.

size | D | J | V | CDR3 | DNA
. | . | TRBJ2-1 | TRBV6-1 | CASSEKAGASEQFF | TGTGCCAGCAGTGAAAAGGCAGGGGCTAGTGAGCAGTTCTTC
. | . | TRBJ1-2 | TRBV19 | CASRRHPRGIYGYTF | TGTGCCAGTAGGAGACACCCGCGTGGAATCTATGGCTACACCTTC
. | . | TRBJ2-1 | TRBV28 | CASSLRTPTNEQFF | TGTGCCAGCAGCCTGCGCACACCCACGAATGAGCAGTTCTTC
few | TRBD2 | TRBJ2-7 | TRBV2 | CASSVSGSSYEQYF | TGTGCCAGCAGTGTGAGCGGGAGCTCCTACGAGCAGTACTTC
. | . | TRBJ1-1 | TRBV10-2 | CASSRVWIEAFF | TGCGCCAGCAGCAGGGTGTGGATTGAAGCTTTCTTT
few | TRBD2 | TRBJ2-2 | TRBV19 | CASSIEFAGLAGNTGELFF | TGTGCCAGTAGTATAGAATTTGCGGGACTAGCGGGAAACACCGGGGAGCTGTTTTTT
. | . | TRBJ2-7 | TRBV14 | CASSQRVDEQYF | TGTGCCAGCAGCCAACGCGTGGACGAGCAGTACTTC
few | TRBD1 | TRBJ2-2 | TRBV28 | CASRTGTEHTGELFF | TGTGCCAGCAGGACCGGGACAGAGCACACCGGGGAGCTGTTTTTT
. | . | TRBJ2-1 | TRBV27 | CASSLWASENNEQFF | TGTGCCAGCAGTTTATGGGCTAGCGAGAACAATGAGCAGTTCTTC
. | TRBD2 | TRBJ2-1 | TRBV20-1 | CSARVAGGKFF | TGCAGTGCTAGAGTAGCGGGAGGGAAGTTCTTC
. | TRBD2 | TRBJ2-1 | TRBV4-1 | CASSPQLGREDRDNEQFF | TGCGCCAGCAGCCCCCAGTTAGGGCGGGAGGATAGGGACAATGAGCAGTTCTTC
. | TRBD1 | TRBJ1-3 | TRBV5-4 | CASSSHDRVVGNTIYF | TGTGCCAGCAGCTCCCACGACAGGGTGGTTGGAAACACCATATATTTT
. | TRBD1 | TRBJ2-7 | TRBV27 | CASSSPRQGPGYEQYF | TGTGCCAGCAGTTCTCCTCGACAGGGGCCCGGGTACGAGCAGTACTTC
. | . | TRBJ2-2 | TRBV19 | CASSIGSGRDTGELFF | TGTGCCAGTAGTATCGGTTCGGGCAGGGACACCGGGGAGCTGTTTTTT
. | . | TRBJ1-4 | TRBV18 | CASSPQGGEKLFF | TGTGCCAGCTCACCGCAGGGTGGGGAAAAACTGTTTTTT
once | TRBD2 | TRBJ2-7 | TRBV25-1 | CASTTGGGEQYF | TGTGCCAGCACTACCGGGGGGGGCGAGCAGTACTTC
few | . | TRBJ1-1 | TRBV10-1 | CASSESPANTEAFF | TGCGCCAGCAGTGAGTCACCGGCGAACACTGAAGCTTTCTTT
. | TRBD2 | TRBJ2-3 | TRBV7-2 | CASSLWLAGVADTQYF | TGTGCCAGCAGCTTATGGCTAGCGGGAGTTGCAGATACGCAGTATTTT
few | TRBD2 | TRBJ2-2 | TRBV27 | CASSLLASGVSGELFF | TGTGCCAGCAGTTTATTGGCTAGCGGCGTAAGCGGGGAGCTGTTTTTT
. | . | TRBJ2-7 | TRBV7-9 | CASSLVDPSYEQYF | TGTGCCAGCAGCTTAGTCGATCCCTCCTACGAGCAGTACTTC
many | TRBD2 | TRBJ2-1 | TRBV6-1 | CATLRAGEGDEQFF | TGTGCCACCCTCAGGGCGGGGGAAGGGGATGAGCAGTTCTTC
. | . | TRBJ1-5 | TRBV19 | CASSTGTLGSQPQHF | TGTGCCAGTAGCACCGGGACTCTAGGGAGCCAGCCCCAGCATTTT
. | . | TRBJ2-3 | TRBV28 | CASSPVWGPTDTQYF | TGTGCCAGCAGCCCTGTCTGGGGGCCCACAGATACGCAGTATTTT
. | . | TRBJ1-3 | TRBV28 | CATLGGGTPSSGNTIYF | TGTGCCACCCTCGGGGGGGGCACACCGAGCTCTGGAAACACCATATATTTT
once | TRBD2 | TRBJ2-2 | TRBV18 | CASSLSTSGRTGELFF | TGTGCCAGCTCACTCTCTACTAGCGGGCGAACCGGGGAGCTGTTTTTT
. | . | TRBJ2-7 | TRBV14 | CASSHPETGRNEQYF | TGTGCCAGCAGCCACCCCGAAACAGGGAGGAACGAGCAGTACTTC
. | . | TRBJ2-1 | TRBV7-2 | CASSFLFYNEQFF | TGTGCCAGCAGCTTCCTTTTCTACAATGAGCAGTTCTTC
. | . | TRBJ2-7 | TRBV28 | CASSFRGSGSYEQYF | TGTGCCAGCAGTTTTCGGGGGAGTGGATCCTACGAGCAGTACTTC
few | . | TRBJ1-1 | TRBV19 | CASSILAASEAFF | TGTGCCAGTAGTATTTTAGCGGCGTCTGAAGCTTTCTTT
. | TRBD2 | TRBJ2-7 | TRBV4-1 | CASSQDHGTSDEQYF | TGTGCCAGCAGCCAAGATCACGGGACTAGCGATGAGCAGTACTTC
. | . | TRBJ2-1 | TRBV6-4 | CASSPSGGGYNEQFF | TGTGCCAGCAGTCCCAGCGGAGGGGGCTACAATGAGCAGTTCTTC
. | . | TRBJ2-7 | TRBV9 | CASSVGGAFEQYF | TGTGCCAGCAGCGTGGGGGGTGCGTTCGAGCAGTACTTC
. | TRBD2 | TRBJ2-1 | TRBV7-9 | CASSSITLAGVKNEQFF | TGTGCCAGCAGCTCGATAACCCTAGCGGGAGTGAAGAATGAGCAGTTCTTC
. | TRBD2 | TRBJ2-1 | TRBV7-9 | CASSPSGLAFNEQFF | TGTGCCAGCAGCCCTAGCGGACTAGCGTTCAATGAGCAGTTCTTC
. | . | TRBJ1-2 | TRBV30 | CAWILGWNYGYTF | TGTGCCTGGATTTTAGGGTGGAACTATGGCTACACCTTC
. | . | TRBJ2-1 | TRBV2 | CASTERNEQFF | TGTGCCAGCACGGAAAGGAATGAGCAGTTCTTC
. | . | TRBJ2-1 | TRBV25-1 | CASSEQGGSEQFF | TGTGCCAGCAGTGAACAAGGGGGTAGTGAGCAGTTCTTC
few | . | TRBJ2-7 | TRBV6-1 | CASSGRGSSYEQYF | TGTGCCAGCAGTGGGCGGGGTAGCTCCTACGAGCAGTACTTC